The 4 T cell receptor beta chains listed next were all sequenced from one sample in a study of blood T cells in healthy people across ages. For the second PCR, which ran for about 7 to 11 cycles, a sample-barcoded 5' primer and a J-beta primer mix were used. Using its own MiXCR run on the 5' RACE reads, TCRdb lists one record per CDR3 protein. The table shows about 1,000,000 distinct CDR3 sequences, with under 55% occurring only once. Material: blood. These receptor sequences come from a woman in her sixties in good health.

This clonotype was counted once. The gene calls are TRBV27 and TRBJ2-5; 8 nucleotides line up with TRBD1. Germline V CDR1 and CDR2: MNHEY, SMNVEV (reference sequence). The CDR3 extends over 15 amino acids. Trimming at V came to 7 bases and at J to 3 bases, leaving 10 bases not matched to a gene. CDR3 in amino acids: CASIGQGDTKETQYF. The CDR3 DNA is TGTGCCAGCATAGGACAGGGTGACACCAAAGAGACCCAGTACTTC.

The chain employs TRBV27 and TRBJ2-2; a possible D gene is TRBD1 (5 bases). V was pared by 1 base and J by 2 bases, with 11 bases between. The CDR3 covers 16 residues. CDR1 and CDR2 from the germline V gene are MNHEY and SMNVEV (reference sequence). Written as DNA, the CDR3 is TGTGCCAGCAGTTTATGGCAGGGTATTAACACCGGGGAGCTGTTTTTT. Translation gives CASSLWQGINTGELFF.

J is TRBJ2-4 and V is TRBV24-1, with D tentatively TRBD1 or TRBD2 (5 bases each). V was clipped by 4 bases and J by 0 bases, with 9 bases between them. Germline assignment: CDR1 KGHDR and CDR2 SFDVKD. The CDR3 spans 15 residues. The CDR3: CATSESGLAKNIQYF. CDR3 nucleotide sequence: TGTGCCACCAGTGAGTCGGGGCTAGCCAAAAACATTCAGTACTTC.

Concerning this clonotype itself: Compared with germline, one end of the junction differs, possibly owing to a read error. The chain links TRBV9 to TRBJ2-1; 8 nucleotides agree with TRBD2. The CDR3 consists of 15 residues. The germline V gene encodes CDR1 SGDLS and CDR2 YYNGEE. CDR3 DNA sequence: TGTACCAGCAGCGCTACTAGCGGCCCCTACAATGAGCAGTTCTTC. Translation gives CTSSATSGPYNEQFF.